The 14 T cell receptor beta chains below were found in one sample sequenced in a study of identical twins. Each CDR3 protein gets one entry after TCRdb re-called the 5' RACE reads with MiXCR. This table holds around 510,000 distinct CDR3 sequences, 14% found once. The sample also formed part of further work on yellow fever vaccine responses in identical twins.

The sample consisted of CD4+ T cells sorted from blood. Source of these receptors: a woman between 18 and 29 years old in good health.

This clonotype was picked up a small number of times. The rearrangement uses TRBV2 and TRBJ1-1; D gene unclear. Trimming stripped 6 bases from V and 5 bases from J, with 10 bases between. CDR1 is SNHLY, CDR2 FYNNEI, per germline. CDR3 length equals 12 residues. The CDR3 DNA sequence: TGTGCCAGCAGAGACGGGTTAACTGAAGCTTTCTTT. This encodes CASRDGLTEAFF.

The chain links TRBV20-1 to TRBJ2-5, with 10 bases matching TRBD1. In germline, CDR1 is DFQATT, CDR2 SNEGSKA (reference sequence). CDR3 length: 14 residues. V shed 6 bases, J shed 7 bases, and the junction held 11 bases outside the gene matches. The CDR3 bases are TGCAGTGCCAATGGACAGGGGGACCCACGGACCCAGTACTTC. Translated: CSANGQGDPRTQYF.

At least ten counts were recorded for this clonotype. The rearrangement links TRBV4-3 to TRBJ2-2; D is ambiguous. CDR1 and CDR2 from the germline V gene are LGHNA and YSLEER. The germline V and J ends were trimmed by 1 base and 0 bases, with 3 bases remaining between them. This CDR3 contains 14 residues. The CDR3 spells CASSQGPNTGELFF. The CDR3 nucleotides read TGCGCCAGCAGCCAAGGACCGAACACCGGGGAGCTGTTTTTT.

This clonotype appeared many times. The rearrangement uses TRBV12-3 or TRBV12-4 and TRBJ2-1; D not certain. The CDR3 spans 14 residues. V gave up 2 bases and J gave up 10 bases, with 15 bases separating them. The CDR3 DNA reads TGTGCCAGCAGTTTATCCTCTGGGTTGTCGGAGCAGTTCTTC. Encoded protein: CASSLSSGLSEQFF.

This sequence joins TRBV5-6 and TRBJ2-5; TRBD2 matches at 12 bases. V lost 7 bases and J lost 5; bases outside the gene matches: 15. Germline lookup yields CDR1 SGHDT and CDR2 YYEEEE. The CDR3 length is 17 residues. The CDR3 loop is CASGPGTSGLNWETQYF. The CDR3 DNA sequence: TGTGCCAGCGGCCCCGGGACTAGCGGGTTAAATTGGGAGACCCAGTACTTC.

This clonotype showed up just a few times. This chain connects TRBV20-1 to TRBJ2-7; D uncertain. CDR3 length: 13 amino acids. Germline V gene data show CDR1 as DFQATT and CDR2 as SNEGSKA (reference sequence). With 6 bases removed from V and 0 bases from J, the gap between germline ends came to 12 bases. As DNA, the CDR3 is TGCAGTGCCCGGACCCAGAGCTCCTACGAGCAGTACTTC. Its protein product is CSARTQSSYEQYF.

This clonotype has a handful of counts. This chain links TRBV29-1 with TRBJ2-5, with a weak D call TRBD2 (7 bases). CDR3 length: 15 residues. Germline V CDR1 and CDR2: SQVTM, ANQGSEA. Trimming pared 7 bases from V and 4 bases from J, leaving 22 bases between. The CDR3, as DNA: TGCAGCGGTCAGTCATCCCCGGGGGGCGGAGAGACCCAGTACTTC. Protein: CSGQSSPGGGETQYF.

This clonotype showed up just a few times. This chain joins TRBV29-1 and TRBJ2-1; the match to TRBD1 covers 10 bases. Per the germline V gene, CDR1 is SQVTM and CDR2 is ANQGSEA. J was trimmed by 5 bases and V by 5 bases; bases with no gene match: 3. This CDR3 is 13 amino acids long. The chain's CDR3 is CSVTGTGDNEQFF. The CDR3 nucleotides read TGCAGCGTTACCGGGACAGGGGACAATGAGCAGTTCTTC.

The chain carries TRBV24-1 and TRBJ1-1; 11 bases are a match to TRBD1. Germline V gives CDR1 KGHDR, CDR2 SFDVKD. The V gene end was trimmed by 4 bases and the J gene end by 9 bases; junction bases not matched to a gene: 6. The CDR3 spans 14 residues. CDR3 sequence (DNA): TGTGCCACCAGTGACCCGGGGACAGGGGGTAAAGCTTTCTTT. As protein: CATSDPGTGGKAFF.

This clonotype occurred many times. The V gene is TRBV7-2, the J gene TRBJ1-2, with D hard to call. V lost 5 bases and J 4 bases, leaving 17 bases between the germline ends. The CDR3 is 15 amino acids. In germline, CDR1 is SGHTA, CDR2 FQGNSA. Here the CDR3 reads CASSTQVGVGYGYTF. In nucleotides, the CDR3 is TGTGCCAGCAGCACCCAGGTCGGGGTTGGCTATGGCTACACCTTC.

This clonotype turned up a few times. The chain joins TRBV2 to TRBJ2-3; no definite D call. Germline CDR1 and CDR2: SNHLY and FYNNEI. Deletions cut 1 base from V and 3 bases from J, with 8 bases between. The CDR3 has 14 residues. In nucleotides, the CDR3 is TGTGCCAGCAGTGAAGGGTTCAGGACAGATACGCAGTATTTT. It specifies CASSEGFRTDTQYF.

This clonotype occurred many times. V gene TRBV12-3 or TRBV12-4 combines with J gene TRBJ2-5; D possibly corresponds to TRBD1 (6 bases). The CDR3 is 13 amino acids. V shed 6 bases and J shed 7 bases, with 15 bases lying between them. The CDR3 is CASRGDKMGTQYF. The CDR3 DNA sequence: TGTGCCAGCAGGGGGGACAAAATGGGGACCCAGTACTTC.

J is TRBJ1-1 and V is TRBV6-2 or TRBV6-3, with 7 positions matching TRBD1. V trimming: 6 bases; J trimming: 1 base; junction bases outside the gene matches: 11. The CDR3 is 16 amino acids. CDR1 is MNHEY, CDR2 SVGEGT, per germline. The CDR3 protein is CASRLWTGKANTEAFF. Here the CDR3 DNA reads TGTGCCAGCAGACTATGGACAGGAAAAGCGAACACTGAAGCTTTCTTT.

In its sample, this clonotype was seen many times. The chain is built from TRBV7-9 and TRBJ1-2, with D possibly matching TRBD1 (5 bases). The CDR3 extends over 14 amino acids. Germline values: CDR1 SEHNR, CDR2 FQNEAQ (reference sequence). Between the trimmed V and J ends, which lost 4 bases and 4 bases, there was a span of 13 bases. The CDR3 protein is CASSSGGFGYGYTF. The CDR3 region has the DNA TGTGCCAGCAGCTCGGGGGGGTTCGGCTATGGCTACACCTTC.